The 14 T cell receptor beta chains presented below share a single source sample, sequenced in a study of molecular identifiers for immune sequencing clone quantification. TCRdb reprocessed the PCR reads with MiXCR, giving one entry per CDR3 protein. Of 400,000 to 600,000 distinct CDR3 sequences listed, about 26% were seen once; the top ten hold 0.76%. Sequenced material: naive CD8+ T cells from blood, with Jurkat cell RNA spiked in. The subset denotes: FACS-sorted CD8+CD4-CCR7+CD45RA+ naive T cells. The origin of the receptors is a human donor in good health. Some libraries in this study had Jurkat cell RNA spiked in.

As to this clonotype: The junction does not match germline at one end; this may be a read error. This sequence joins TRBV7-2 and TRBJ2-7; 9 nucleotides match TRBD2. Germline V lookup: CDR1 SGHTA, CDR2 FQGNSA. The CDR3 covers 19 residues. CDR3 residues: CASSLESQLAGMIDYEQHF. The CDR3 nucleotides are TGTGCCAGCAGCTTAGAGTCCCAGCTAGCGGGAATGATAGACTACGAGCAGCACTTC. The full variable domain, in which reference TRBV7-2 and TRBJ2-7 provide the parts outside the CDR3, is GAGVSQSPSNKVTEKGKDVELRCDPISGHTALYWYRQSLGQGLEFLIYFQGNSAPDKSGLPSDRFSAERTGGSVSTLTIQRTQQEDSAVYLCASSLESQLAGMIDYEQHFGPGTRLTVT.

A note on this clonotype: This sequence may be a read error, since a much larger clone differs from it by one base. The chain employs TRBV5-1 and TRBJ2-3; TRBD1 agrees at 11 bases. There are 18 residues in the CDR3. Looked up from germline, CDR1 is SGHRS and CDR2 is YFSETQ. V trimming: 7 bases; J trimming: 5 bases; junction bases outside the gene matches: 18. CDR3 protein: CASRADRGLYRGGDTQYF. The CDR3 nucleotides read TGCGCCAGCCGCGCGGACAGGGGGCTTTATCGAGGTGGAGATACGCAGTATTTT.

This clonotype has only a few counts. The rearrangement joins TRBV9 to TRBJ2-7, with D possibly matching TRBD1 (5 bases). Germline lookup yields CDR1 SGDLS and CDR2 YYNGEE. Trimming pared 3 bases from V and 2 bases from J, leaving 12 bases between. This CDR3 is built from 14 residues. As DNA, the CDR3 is TGTGCCAGCAGCGACGAGGACAAGCCCTACGAGCAGTACTTC. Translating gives CASSDEDKPYEQYF.

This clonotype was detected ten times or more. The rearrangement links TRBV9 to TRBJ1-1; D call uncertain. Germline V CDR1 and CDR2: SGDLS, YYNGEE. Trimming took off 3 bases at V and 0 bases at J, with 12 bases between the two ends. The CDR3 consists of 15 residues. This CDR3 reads CASSEDGNMNTEAFF. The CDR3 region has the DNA TGTGCCAGCAGCGAAGACGGCAACATGAACACTGAAGCTTTCTTT.

CDR3 loop: CASSVSSTGWTEAFF. CDR3 coding DNA: TGTGCCAGCAGCGTCTCATCGACAGGGTGGACTGAAGCTTTCTTT. The chain employs TRBV9 and TRBJ1-1; 7 bases are a match to TRBD1. V lost 2 bases and J lost 5; bases outside the gene matches: 9. The germline V gene has CDR1 SGDLS and CDR2 YYNGEE. The CDR3 consists of 15 residues.

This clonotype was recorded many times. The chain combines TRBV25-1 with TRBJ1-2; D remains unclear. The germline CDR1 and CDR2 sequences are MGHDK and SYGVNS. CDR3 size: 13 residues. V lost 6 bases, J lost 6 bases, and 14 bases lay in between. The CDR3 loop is CASSITEYHGYTF. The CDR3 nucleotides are TGTGCCAGCAGCATTACAGAATACCATGGCTACACCTTC.

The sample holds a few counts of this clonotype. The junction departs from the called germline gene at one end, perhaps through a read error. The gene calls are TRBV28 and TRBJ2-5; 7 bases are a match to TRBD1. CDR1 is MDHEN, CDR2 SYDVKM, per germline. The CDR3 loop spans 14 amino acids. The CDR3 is CATYPRGYQEPQYF. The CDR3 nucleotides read TGTGCCACCTACCCCAGGGGGTACCAAGAGCCCCAGTACTTC. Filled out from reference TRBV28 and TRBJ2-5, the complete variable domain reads DVKVTQSSRYLVKRTGEKVFLECVQDMDHENMFWYRQDPGLGLRLIYFSYDVKMKEKGDIPEGYSVSREKKERFSLILESASTNQTSMYLCATYPRGYQEPQYFGPGTRLLVL.

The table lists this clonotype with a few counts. The CDR3 here is CASSEIRFSGNTIYF. CDR3 nucleotides: TGTGCCAGCAGTGAAATAAGGTTCTCTGGAAACACCATATATTTT. The rearrangement links TRBV6-1 to TRBJ1-3; no reliable D call. V dropped 2 bases and J dropped 0 bases, with 8 bases sitting between them. Germline lookup yields CDR1 MNHNS and CDR2 SASEGT. The CDR3 consists of 15 residues.

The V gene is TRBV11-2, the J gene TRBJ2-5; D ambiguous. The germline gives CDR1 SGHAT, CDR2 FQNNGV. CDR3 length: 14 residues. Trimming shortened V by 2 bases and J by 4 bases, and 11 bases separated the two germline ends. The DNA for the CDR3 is TGTGCCAGCAGCTTATCGGGCCTGGGAGAGACCCAGTACTTC. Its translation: CASSLSGLGETQYF.

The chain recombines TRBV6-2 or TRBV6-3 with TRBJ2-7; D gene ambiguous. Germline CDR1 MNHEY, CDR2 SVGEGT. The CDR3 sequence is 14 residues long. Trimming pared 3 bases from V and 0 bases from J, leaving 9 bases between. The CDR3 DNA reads TGTGCCAGCAGTTATCAGGTCGGCTCCTACGAGCAGTACTTC. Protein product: CASSYQVGSYEQYF.

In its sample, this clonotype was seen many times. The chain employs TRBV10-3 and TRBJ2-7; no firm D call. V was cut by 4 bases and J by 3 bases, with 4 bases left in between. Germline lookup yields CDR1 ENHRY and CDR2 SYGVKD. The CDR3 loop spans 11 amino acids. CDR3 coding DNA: TGTGCCATCAGTGGGAACTACGAGCAGTACTTC. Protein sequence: CAISGNYEQYF.

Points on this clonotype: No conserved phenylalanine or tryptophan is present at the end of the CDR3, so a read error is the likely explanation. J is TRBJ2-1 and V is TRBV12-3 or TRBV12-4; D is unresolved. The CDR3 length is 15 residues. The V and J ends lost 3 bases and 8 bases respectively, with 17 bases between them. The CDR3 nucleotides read TGTGCCAGCAGTTTGGTCCCTGAATATGGGGATGAGCAGTTCTAC. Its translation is CASSLVPEYGDEQFY.

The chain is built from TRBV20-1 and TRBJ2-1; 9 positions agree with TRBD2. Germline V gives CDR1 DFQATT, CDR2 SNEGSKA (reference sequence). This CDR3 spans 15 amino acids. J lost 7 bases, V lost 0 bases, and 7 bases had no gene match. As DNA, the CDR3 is TGCAGTGCTAGAGATGGCGGGGGGGCCGTAAATGAGCAGTTCTTC. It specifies CSARDGGGAVNEQFF.

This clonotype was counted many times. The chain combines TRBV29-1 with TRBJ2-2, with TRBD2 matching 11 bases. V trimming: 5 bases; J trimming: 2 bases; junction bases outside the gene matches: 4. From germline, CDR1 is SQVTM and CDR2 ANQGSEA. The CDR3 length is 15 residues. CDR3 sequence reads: CSVRLAGYNTGELFF. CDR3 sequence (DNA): TGCAGCGTTAGACTAGCGGGATATAACACCGGGGAGCTGTTTTTT.